One sample yielded the 30 T cell receptor beta chains listed below, sequenced in a study of patients and donors after allogeneic stem cell transplantation. TCRdb reprocessed the RT-PCR reads via MiXCR and lists one record per CDR3 protein. The table has roughly 200,000 distinct CDR3 sequences, roughly two fifths seen once. Input material: blood, either unsorted or a sorted T cell fraction (not recorded which). Source of these receptors: a human donor who was either an allogeneic HSCT recipient or a stem cell or donor lymphocyte infusion donor (not recorded which). It is not recorded whose cells these are; they may come from a transplant donor.

This chain joins TRBV4-2 and TRBJ2-7; no firm D call. Per the germline V gene, CDR1 is LGHNA and CDR2 is YNFKEQ. Trimming left V 0 bases short and J 7 bases short, with 4 bases between. The CDR3 has 11 amino acids. CDR3 bases: TGTGCCAGCAGCCAAGAAGGGGAGCAGTACTTC. Translated: CASSQEGEQYF.

This clonotype showed up just a few times. CDR3: CSVLGGTTYGYTF. Here the CDR3 DNA reads TGCAGCGTTCTGGGGGGCACTACGTATGGCTACACCTTC. J is TRBJ1-2 and V is TRBV29-1; tentative D call: TRBD1 (6 bases). The CDR3 totals 13 residues. V shed 5 bases and J shed 5 bases, with 15 bases lying between them. The germline V gene encodes CDR1 SQVTM and CDR2 ANQGSEA. The full variable domain, rest sourced from reference TRBV29-1 and TRBJ1-2, is SAVISQKPSRDICQRGTSLTIQCQVDSQVTMMFWYRQQPGQSLTLIATANQGSEATYESGFVIDKFPISRPNLTFSTLTVSNMSPEDSSIYLCSVLGGTTYGYTFGSGTRLTVV.

The chain couples TRBV6-1 to TRBJ1-6; D may be TRBD1 (5 bases). The CDR3 extends over 15 amino acids. Germline CDR1 and CDR2: MNHNS and SASEGT. V was cut by 0 bases and J by 7 bases, with 10 bases left in between. DNA for the CDR3: TGTGCCAGCAGTGAAGCAAGGGGTATCAATTCACCCCTCCACTTT. Translated: CASSEARGINSPLHF.

This clonotype was detected many times. This chain joins TRBV5-4 and TRBJ1-1; D may be TRBD1 (6 bases). CDR1 is SGHNT, CDR2 YYREEE, per germline (reference sequence). Trimming shortened V by 5 bases and J by 4 bases, and 12 bases separated the two germline ends. The CDR3 is 13 residues long. The CDR3 protein is CASSRQVGTEAFF. The CDR3 DNA sequence: TGTGCCAGCAGTCGACAGGTCGGCACTGAAGCTTTCTTT.

J is TRBJ1-1 and V is TRBV5-1; D remains unclear. There are 13 residues in the CDR3. Trimming stripped 5 bases from V and 2 bases from J, with 10 bases between. CDR1 is SGHRS and CDR2 is YFSETQ in the germline V gene. Here the CDR3 reads CASSMAFNTEAFF. For the CDR3, the DNA is TGCGCCAGCAGTATGGCATTTAACACTGAAGCTTTCTTT.

In its sample, this clonotype was seen a few times. CDR3 in DNA: TGCAGCGTTGTATCCGATACGCAGTATTTT. This gives the protein CSVVSDTQYF. The chain has TRBV29-1 and TRBJ2-3; D unresolved. Germline values: CDR1 SQVTM, CDR2 ANQGSEA. The CDR3 loop spans 10 amino acids. V lost 4 bases, J lost 6 bases, and 5 bases lay in between.

This clonotype has a handful of counts. The chain joins TRBV5-1 to TRBJ1-6; tentatively, D is TRBD1 (6 bases). The V end lost 4 bases, the J end lost 0 bases, and 14 bases lay between the germline ends. CDR1 is SGHRS and CDR2 is YFSETQ in the germline V gene. This CDR3 has 17 amino acids. The CDR3 DNA is TGCGCCAGCAGCGCCTGGGACACCAGCTCCTATAATTCACCCCTCCACTTT. As protein: CASSAWDTSSYNSPLHF.

There are a few counts of this clonotype. J is TRBJ1-6 and V is TRBV1. TRBV1 is annotated as a pseudogene. CDR3 length: 19 amino acids. CDR3 loop: CTSSHPDLFRSSYNSPLHF. CDR3 nucleotide sequence: TGCACCAGCAGCCACCCCGATTTGTTCAGGAGCTCCTATAATTCACCCCTCCACTTT.

The gene calls are TRBV12-3 or TRBV12-4 and TRBJ2-3, with unresolved D. The CDR3 runs to 14 residues. V lost 5 bases and J 0 bases, leaving 9 bases between the germline ends. In DNA, the CDR3 is TGTGCCAGCAGTCAGGCAGCTAGCACAGATACGCAGTATTTT. Translating gives CASSQAASTDTQYF.

The V gene is TRBV12-3 or TRBV12-4, the J gene TRBJ2-3; 14 bases are shared with TRBD2. Germline trimming cut 6 bases from V and 1 base from J; bases unmatched to any gene: 0. The CDR3 runs to 15 residues. The CDR3 region has the DNA TGTGCCAGCAGGGGACTAGCGGGGGGCACAGATACGCAGTATTTT. The encoded protein is CASRGLAGGTDTQYF.

In nucleotides, the CDR3 is TGCGCCAGCAGCCAAGGGGCTAACCGCAATGAGCAGTTCTTC. Its protein is CASSQGANRNEQFF. V is TRBV4-1 and J is TRBJ2-1; D uncertain. The length of the CDR3 is 14 residues. The germline gives CDR1 MGHRA, CDR2 YSYEKL. V lost 1 base to trimming and J lost 6 bases, with 10 bases between them.

This clonotype showed up just a few times. CDR3 nucleotide sequence: TGCGCCAGCAGCTTTGGAGGCTTGTTGGGTCAGCCCCAGCATTTT. This translates into CASSFGGLLGQPQHF. The chain has TRBV5-1 and TRBJ1-5; D remains unclear. The V end was cut by 2 bases, the J end by 6 bases, with 15 bases between. The CDR3 has 15 amino acids. Germline CDR1 SGHRS, CDR2 YFSETQ.

This clonotype was observed a handful of times. V and J are TRBV24-1 and TRBJ1-5; no clear D gene. Germline V CDR1 and CDR2: KGHDR, SFDVKD. Between the trimmed V and J ends, which lost 1 base and 6 bases, there was a span of 15 bases. The length of the CDR3 is 16 residues. Written as DNA, the CDR3 is TGTGCCACCAGTGATTTCTTTGGGCAGAATTGTCAGCCCCAGCATTTT. It is translated as CATSDFFGQNCQPQHF.

The chain is built from TRBV9 and TRBJ2-3; D remains ambiguous. The CDR3 is 13 amino acids. V lost 0 bases, J lost 6 bases, and 8 bases lay in between. Germline V gene lookup returns CDR1 SGDLS and CDR2 YYNGEE. The CDR3 reads CASSVAVGDTQYF. CDR3 coding DNA: TGTGCCAGCAGCGTAGCGGTCGGGGATACGCAGTATTTT.

This chain uses TRBV7-9 with TRBJ2-4, with TRBD1 matching over 7 bases. Germline V gene lookup returns CDR1 SEHNR and CDR2 FQNEAQ (reference sequence). The CDR3 totals 16 residues. V trimming: 5 bases; J trimming: 8 bases; junction bases outside the gene matches: 15. The DNA of the CDR3 is TGTGCCAGCAGCAAGGGGCCCGGGACAGCCTGGGACATTCAGTACTTC. Residues: CASSKGPGTAWDIQYF.

This clonotype was seen only a few times. This chain uses TRBV4-1 with TRBJ1-4, with D unclear. Per the germline V gene, CDR1 is MGHRA and CDR2 is YSYEKL. This CDR3 region has 12 residues. V was pared by 4 bases and J by 11 bases, with 11 bases between. This chain's CDR3 is CASSLILGKLFF. CDR3 sequence (DNA): TGCGCCAGCAGCCTAATACTAGGCAAACTGTTTTTT.

This clonotype is a singleton in its sample. The gene calls are TRBV5-6 and TRBJ2-5; D tentatively reads TRBD1 or TRBD2 (5 bases each). The CDR3 is made up of 13 amino acids. V lost 0 bases and J 3 bases, leaving 6 bases between the germline ends. Per germline, CDR1 SGHDT and CDR2 YYEEEE. This CDR3 reads CASSLGDEETQYF. The CDR3 nucleotides read TGTGCCAGCAGCTTGGGGGACGAAGAGACCCAGTACTTC. Combining the CDR3 with reference TRBV5-6 and TRBJ2-5 gives the whole variable domain DAGVTQSPTHLIKTRGQQVTLRCSPKSGHDTVSWYQQALGQGPQFIFQYYEEEERQRGNFPDRFSGHQFPNYSSELNVNALLLGDSALYLCASSLGDEETQYFGPGTRLLVL.

The chain has TRBV6-1 and TRBJ1-1; TRBD1 aligns across 10 bases. V dropped 5 bases and J dropped 7; count of bases not matched to a gene: 4. The CDR3 covers 13 residues. Germline-derived CDR1 and CDR2 are MNHNS and SASEGT. The CDR3 DNA reads as TGTGCCAGCAGTCGGGACAGGGGTGATGAAGCTTTCTTT. Translated: CASSRDRGDEAFF.

This chain uses TRBV28 with TRBJ2-1; D might be TRBD1 (5 bases). The CDR3 sequence is 18 residues long. Germline V lookup: CDR1 MDHEN, CDR2 SYDVKM. V lost 3 bases and J 1 base, leaving 19 bases between the germline ends. This CDR3 is CASSLGRGAGISYNEQFF. DNA of the CDR3: TGTGCCAGCAGTTTGGGGCGCGGCGCAGGGATTTCCTACAATGAGCAGTTCTTC.

This sequence joins TRBV7-9 and TRBJ2-5; D gene ambiguous. The CDR3 is made up of 14 amino acids. The germline CDR1 and CDR2 sequences are SEHNR and FQNEAQ (reference sequence). Between the trimmed V and J ends, which lost 0 bases and 3 bases, there was a span of 8 bases. This CDR3 reads CASSLANGEETQYF. The DNA of the CDR3 is TGTGCCAGCAGCTTAGCTAATGGAGAAGAGACCCAGTACTTC.

The chain couples TRBV6-5 to TRBJ1-6; 7 positions match TRBD1. Looked up from germline, CDR1 is MNHEY and CDR2 is SVGAGI. This CDR3 contains 15 residues. With 6 bases clipped from V and 4 bases from J, the junction kept 6 bases outside the gene matches. The CDR3: CASRTEGQYNSPLHF. Written as DNA, the CDR3 is TGTGCCAGCAGAACGGAGGGACAGTATAATTCACCCCTCCACTTT.

This clonotype was recorded a few times. The rearrangement uses TRBV30 and TRBJ1-2; a weak D match, TRBD1 (5 bases). The CDR3 has 13 residues. Germline loops: CDR1 GTSNPN, CDR2 SVGIG (reference sequence). Trimming shortened V by 1 base and J by 2 bases, and 8 bases separated the two germline ends. The CDR3 DNA follows: TGTGCCTGGAGTGCCCGGGACAACTATGGCTACACCTTC. This codes for CAWSARDNYGYTF.

The rearrangement uses TRBV6-2 or TRBV6-3 and TRBJ2-5; 7 bases match TRBD2. CDR1 is MNHEY, CDR2 SVGEGT, per germline. The CDR3 is 15 residues long. J gave up 3 bases and V 2 bases, and 6 bases lay outside the gene matches. The DNA of the CDR3 is TGTGCCAGCAGTTACGATAGCCGGGGGGAAGAGACCCAGTACTTC. Encoded protein: CASSYDSRGEETQYF.

The rearrangement links TRBV19 to TRBJ1-1, with no clear D. V lost 3 bases and J lost 5, with 7 bases in between. This CDR3 region has 12 residues. The V gene's germline CDR1 is LNHDA and CDR2 SQIVND (reference sequence). CDR3 sequence reads: CASSMRGTEAFF. The CDR3 DNA is TGTGCCAGTAGTATGCGTGGAACTGAAGCTTTCTTT.

V gene TRBV5-1 combines with J gene TRBJ1-1; D is uncertain. Germline CDR1 reads SGHRS; CDR2 reads YFSETQ. The CDR3 runs to 13 residues. The V and J ends lost 0 bases and 5 bases respectively, with 8 bases between them. The CDR3 nucleotides read TGCGCCAGCAGCTTGGTTGTGAGAACTGAAGCTTTCTTT. The encoded protein is CASSLVVRTEAFF.

This clonotype was seen at least ten times. The J gene is TRBJ1-1, the V gene TRBV6-1; 11 bases fit TRBD1. V shed 10 bases and J 4 bases; nucleotides not matched to a gene: 2. This CDR3 contains 12 residues. Germline V lookup: CDR1 MNHNS, CDR2 SASEGT. The CDR3 spells CATGTGGTEAFF. CDR3 bases: TGTGCCACCGGGACAGGGGGCACTGAAGCTTTCTTT.

This clonotype was detected a few times. V and J are TRBV6-1 and TRBJ2-2; no firm D call. The ends were cut back, 3 bases at V and 3 bases at J, with 8 bases in the middle. The CDR3 sequence is 14 residues long. Germline CDR1 MNHNS, CDR2 SASEGT. The CDR3 spells CASSDSDDTGELFF. CDR3 DNA sequence: TGTGCCAGCAGTGATTCGGATGACACCGGGGAGCTGTTTTTT.

There are a few counts of this clonotype. This rearrangement joins TRBV11-2 to TRBJ1-2; D is ambiguous. From germline, CDR1 is SGHAT and CDR2 FQNNGV. The CDR3 runs to 14 residues. The ends were cut back, 2 bases at V and 1 base at J, with 8 bases in the middle. CDR3 bases: TGTGCCAGCAGCTTATCCCGGGATAACTATGGCTACACCTTC. It encodes CASSLSRDNYGYTF.

The chain has TRBV6-5 and TRBJ2-2, with D tentatively TRBD1 (5 bases). V lost 6 bases, J lost 4 bases, and 18 bases lay in between. Germline values: CDR1 MNHEY, CDR2 SVGAGI. The CDR3 contains 16 residues. The chain's CDR3 is CASSPIKTASTGELFF. CDR3 nucleotide sequence: TGTGCCAGCAGCCCTATAAAGACAGCTAGCACCGGGGAGCTGTTTTTT.

This clonotype came up a few times. The gene calls are TRBV27 and TRBJ1-6; D is uncertain. Per the germline V gene, CDR1 is MNHEY and CDR2 is SMNVEV (reference sequence). Trimming pared 0 bases from V and 10 bases from J, leaving 10 bases between. This CDR3 has 14 amino acids. CDR3 bases: TGTGCCAGCAGTTTATCGCCCCAGGTGTCACCCCTCCACTTT. Translated: CASSLSPQVSPLHF.